This entry lists 4 T cell receptor beta chains sequenced from one sample in a study of OX40 agonist ivuxolimab in advanced cancers. Profiled with immunoSEQ multiplex PCR; TCRdb holds only in-frame clones, not every one. In the table there are around 69,000 clones, 75% to 90% of which are singletons. Source: CD4+ or CD8+ T cells sorted from blood, taken in a trial of the OX40 agonist ivuxolimab. These receptor sequences come from an adult with an advanced solid tumor such as melanoma, head and neck, liver or kidney cancer.

The V gene is TRBV6-5, the J gene TRBJ2-1, with TRBD1 as a possible D gene (5 bases). V was trimmed by 0 bases and J by 2 bases, leaving 11 bases between them. The CDR3 extends over 16 amino acids. Germline V CDR1 and CDR2: MNHEY, SVGAGI. The CDR3 coding sequence is TGTGCCAGCAGTTACTCGACCAGGGCCCCCTACAATGAGCAGTTCTTC. It encodes CASSYSTRAPYNEQFF.

The count of this clone is one. The same CDR3 also results from other DNA sequences found in this sample. This sequence joins TRBV27 and TRBJ2-2, with D unclear. The V and J ends lost 5 bases and 0 bases respectively, with 4 bases between them. This CDR3 contains 13 residues. The germline V gene encodes CDR1 MNHEY and CDR2 SMNVEV (reference sequence). This CDR3 reads CASSGTNTGELFF. CDR3 sequence (DNA): TGTGCCAGCAGTGGGACGAACACCGGGGAGCTGTTTTTT.

The rearrangement links TRBV5-6 to TRBJ1-2, with TRBD1 matching over 7 bases. The V and J ends lost 3 bases and 3 bases, in that order; junction bases with no gene match: 5. CDR1 is SGHDT and CDR2 is YYEEEE in the germline V gene. The CDR3 covers 14 residues. This CDR3 is CASSSIGQDYGYTF. Written as DNA, the CDR3 is TGTGCCAGCAGCTCCATAGGACAGGACTATGGCTACACCTTC. The variable domain in full, completed from reference TRBV5-6 and TRBJ1-2, reads DAGVTQSPTHLIKTRGQQVTLRCSPKSGHDTVSWYQQALGQGPQFIFQYYEEEERQRGNFPDRFSGHQFPNYSSELNVNALLLGDSALYLCASSSIGQDYGYTFGSGTRLTVV.

The chain has TRBV29-1 and TRBJ1-1; the D is unclear. The V gene lost 6 bases and the J gene lost 5 bases, with 16 bases spanning the gap. The CDR3 loop spans 13 amino acids. From germline, CDR1 is SQVTM and CDR2 ANQGSEA. The CDR3 bases are TGCAGCGTAGACACCACCTCGGGGACTGAAGCTTTCTTT. This gives the protein CSVDTTSGTEAFF. Using reference TRBV29-1 and TRBJ1-1 for the parts outside the CDR3, the full variable domain is SAVISQKPSRDICQRGTSLTIQCQVDSQVTMMFWYRQQPGQSLTLIATANQGSEATYESGFVIDKFPISRPNLTFSTLTVSNMSPEDSSIYLCSVDTTSGTEAFFGQGTRLTVV.